The rows below give T cell receptor beta chains drawn from one sample of a study of T cell responses to AZD1222 COVID-19 vaccine. The data were produced by immunoSEQ multiplex PCR, yet TCRdb's version contains in-frame clones alone and is incomplete. The data contain roughly 130,000 clones, 88% of them singletons. Sequenced here: peripheral blood, sampled on day 0 of MenACWY control vaccination. The receptors were sampled from an adult in good health. The CDR3 runs from the conserved cysteine through the conserved F or W. Fields, in order: clone size, D gene, J gene, V gene, CDR3 protein, CDR3 DNA. D genes are given only for firm matches. Clone size appears in some rows only: once, few, many, or a class for an expanded clone.

>.|TRBD2|TRBJ2-7|TRBV6-5
CASSPRSGSSYEQYF
TGTGCCAGCAGCCCACGTAGCGGGAGCTCCTACGAGCAGTACTTC
>once|.|TRBJ2-7|TRBV20-1
CSAWTAYEQYF
TGCAGTGCCTGGACAGCGTACGAGCAGTACTTC
>.|.|TRBJ2-7|TRBV5-1
CASSPTTSKYEQYF
TGCGCCAGCAGCCCAACTACTAGTAAGTACGAGCAGTACTTC
>.|TRBD2|TRBJ2-1|TRBV9
CASSVVLAGTLNEQFF
TGTGCCAGCAGCGTAGTTCTAGCGGGTACCCTAAATGAGCAGTTCTTC
>.|.|TRBJ1-2|TRBV7-9
CASSPAGGGYGYTF
TGTGCCAGCAGCCCCGCGGGGGGGGGCTATGGCTACACCTTC
>.|TRBD2|TRBJ2-3|TRBV5-1
CASSPVAGNTDTQYF
TGCGCCAGCAGCCCTGTAGCGGGCAACACAGATACGCAGTATTTT
>.|TRBD2|TRBJ2-3|TRBV28
CASSFSGLAGGDTQYF
TGTGCCAGCAGTTTTTCGGGGCTAGCGGGAGGTGATACGCAGTATTTT
>once|.|TRBJ2-3|TRBV11-2
CASSSIQTSDTQYF
TGTGCCAGCAGCTCGATCCAGACTTCAGATACGCAGTATTTT
>.|TRBD2|TRBJ2-7|TRBV4-1
CASSRTGTSSYEQYF
TGCGCCAGCAGCCGCACCGGGACTAGCTCCTACGAGCAGTACTTC
>once|.|TRBJ1-5|TRBV7-2
CASSLPGPRPQHF
TGTGCCAGCAGCTTACCGGGTCCTCGGCCCCAGCATTTT
>few|.|TRBJ1-1|TRBV18
CASSPEGTLNTEAFF
TGTGCCAGCTCCCCTGAAGGGACATTGAACACTGAAGCTTTCTTT
>.|TRBD1|TRBJ2-7|TRBV28
CASSRPGQGLYEQYF
TGTGCCAGCAGTCGCCCGGGACAGGGACTCTACGAGCAGTACTTC
>.|.|TRBJ1-2|TRBV30
CAWTDGNYGYTF
TGTGCCTGGACGGACGGCAACTATGGCTACACCTTC
>.|.|TRBJ2-1|TRBV28
CASRTWGDEQFF
TGTGCCAGCAGGACCTGGGGGGATGAGCAGTTCTTC
>.|.|TRBJ2-7|TRBV9
CASSVDLSSYEQYF
TGTGCCAGCAGCGTTGATTTGAGCTCCTACGAGCAGTACTTC
>.|TRBD2|TRBJ2-7|TRBV4-1
CASSPQPGGDYEQYF
TGCGCCAGCAGCCCTCAGCCGGGGGGTGACTACGAGCAGTACTTC
>.|.|TRBJ2-5|TRBV2
CASRSGVTQETQYF
TGTGCCAGCAGGTCGGGGGTGACCCAAGAGACCCAGTACTTC
>once|.|TRBJ1-5|TRBV5-5
CASSLGEGNQPQHF
TGTGCCAGCAGCTTGGGTGAAGGCAATCAGCCCCAGCATTTT
>few|.|TRBJ1-1|TRBV19
CASSIRDPRTEAFF
TGTGCCAGTAGTATCCGGGACCCGAGAACTGAAGCTTTCTTT
>.|.|TRBJ1-1|TRBV12-3/TRBV12-4
CASSLIHRSEAFF
TGTGCCAGCAGTTTAATCCACAGGAGTGAAGCTTTCTTT
>.|TRBD2|TRBJ2-1|TRBV5-1
CASSLLAGGNEQFF
TGCGCCAGCAGCTTATTAGCGGGAGGTAATGAGCAGTTCTTC
>.|TRBD2|TRBJ2-7|TRBV4-2
CASSQIAGERPQPAPSYEQYF
TGTGCCAGCAGCCAGATAGCGGGAGAAAGACCCCAACCGGCCCCCTCCTACGAGCAGTACTTC
>.|.|TRBJ2-7|TRBV6-2/TRBV6-3
CASSYSDSVGEQYF
TGTGCCAGCAGTTACTCCGACTCAGTGGGAGAGCAGTACTTC
>few|TRBD1|TRBJ1-1|TRBV5-1
CASSLDRTGRRNTEAFF
TGCGCCAGCAGCTTGGACCGGACAGGGAGGAGGAACACTGAAGCTTTCTTT
>.|TRBD2|TRBJ2-3|TRBV18
CASSSTPTSDTQYF
TGTGCCAGCTCATCCACCCCGACTAGCGATACGCAGTATTTT
>.|.|TRBJ2-1|TRBV3-1/TRBV3-2
CASSPPSSAPHGNEQFF
TGTGCCAGCAGCCCCCCCTCTAGCGCTCCGCATGGAAATGAGCAGTTCTTC
>.|.|TRBJ2-7|TRBV7-9
CASGDGSYEQYF
TGTGCCAGCGGGGACGGCTCCTACGAGCAGTACTTC
>.|.|TRBJ2-2|TRBV5-6
CASSLRSAGELFF
TGTGCCAGCAGCCTGAGGTCCGCCGGGGAGCTGTTTTTT
>.|TRBD2|TRBJ2-5|TRBV15
CATSTLGLAEETQYF
TGTGCCACCAGCACCTTAGGACTAGCGGAAGAGACCCAGTACTTC
>.|TRBD2|TRBJ2-7|TRBV27
CASSPTGLAGGPREQYF
TGTGCCAGCAGTCCGACCGGACTAGCGGGAGGGCCCCGCGAGCAGTACTTC
>.|.|TRBJ2-5|TRBV3-1/TRBV3-2
CASSQIKTQYF
TGTGCCAGCAGCCAAATAAAAACCCAGTACTTC
>.|.|TRBJ1-1|TRBV9
CASSVAGGGRGTEAFF
TGTGCCAGCAGCGTAGCTGGAGGGGGGCGCGGAACTGAAGCTTTCTTT
>.|.|TRBJ1-4|TRBV15
CATSEQGLDEKLFF
TGTGCCACCAGCGAACAGGGTTTGGATGAAAAACTGTTTTTT